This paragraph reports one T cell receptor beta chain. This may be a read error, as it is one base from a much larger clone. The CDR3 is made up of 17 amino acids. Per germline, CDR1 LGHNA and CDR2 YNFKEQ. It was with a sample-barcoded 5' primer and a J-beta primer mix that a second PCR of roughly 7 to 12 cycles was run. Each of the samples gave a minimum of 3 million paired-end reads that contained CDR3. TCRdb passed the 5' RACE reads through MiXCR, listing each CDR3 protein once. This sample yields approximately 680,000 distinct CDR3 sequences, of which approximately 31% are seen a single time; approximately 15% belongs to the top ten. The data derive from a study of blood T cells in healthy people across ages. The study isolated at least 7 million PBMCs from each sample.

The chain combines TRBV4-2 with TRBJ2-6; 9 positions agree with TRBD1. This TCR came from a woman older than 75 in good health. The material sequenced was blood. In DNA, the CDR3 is TGTGTCAGCAGCCCTTCAGACAGGGGGTATGGGGCCAACGTCCTGACTTTC. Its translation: CVSSPSDRGYGANVLTF.